Described below is a single TCR beta chain sequence and its context. Its antigen is not identified. The read terminates 3 residues before the CDR3 end, so the remaining end is supplied by the germline J gene. Sample treatment: autologous CTL019 cells: CD19 CAR with 4-1BB and CD3 zeta domains. The starting T cells for CTL019 came from a peripheral blood leukapheresis. The assay was immunoSEQ multiplex PCR, and TCRdb's table has in-frame clones only and misses some. This repertoire includes 20,000 to 30,000 clones. The data are from a study of TET2 disruption in CD19-targeted CAR T cells. V lost 3 bases to trimming and J lost 0 bases, with 9 bases between them. This CDR3 has 16 residues. CDR1 and CDR2 (germline): LNHDA, SQIVND (reference sequence).

The source was CD8- CAR+ T cells sorted from cultured blood T cells, collected for CD19 CAR T cell therapy. Stated subset: CD8-negative CAR-positive T cells from the infusion product. The V gene is TRBV19, the J gene TRBJ2-6; D call uncertain. This sequence was found in a man aged 70 or older with chronic lymphocytic leukemia. The sequenced CDR3 bases are TGTGCCAGTAGTATGGGCCGAGCCTCTGGGGCCAACGTC. Translation gives CASSMGRASGANV. The complete CDR3 sequence is CASSMGRASGANVLTF.